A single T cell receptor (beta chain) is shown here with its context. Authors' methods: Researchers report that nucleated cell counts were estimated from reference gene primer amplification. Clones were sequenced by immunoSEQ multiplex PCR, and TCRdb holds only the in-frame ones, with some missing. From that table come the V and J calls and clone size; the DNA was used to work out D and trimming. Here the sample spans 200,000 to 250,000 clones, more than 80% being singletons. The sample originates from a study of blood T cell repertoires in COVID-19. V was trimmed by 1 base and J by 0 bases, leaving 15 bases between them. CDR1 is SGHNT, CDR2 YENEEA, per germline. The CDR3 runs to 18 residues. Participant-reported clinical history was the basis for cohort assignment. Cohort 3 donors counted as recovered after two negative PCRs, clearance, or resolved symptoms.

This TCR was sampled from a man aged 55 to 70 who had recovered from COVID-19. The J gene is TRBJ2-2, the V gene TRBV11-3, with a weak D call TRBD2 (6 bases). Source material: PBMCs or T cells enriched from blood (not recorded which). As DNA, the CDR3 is TGTGCCAGCAGCTTAGTCTACGGGGGTTTGTCGAACACCGGGGAGCTGTTTTTT. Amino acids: CASSLVYGGLSNTGELFF.